The T cell receptor beta chain described here comes from a study of shared clonotypes between healthy human individuals. Clones were sequenced by immunoSEQ multiplex PCR, and TCRdb holds only the in-frame ones, with some missing. Among fewer than 2.5 million clones, over 85% were seen once, and the ten largest hold about 0.39%. CDR1 is SNHLY, CDR2 FYNNEI, per germline. V dropped 6 bases and J dropped 0 bases, with 12 bases sitting between them. The CDR3 runs 14 residues. This clonotype was obtained from a man younger than 35 in good health. Some clones in this sample may be carry-over from other donors' samples. The sample taken for sequencing was naive CD4+ T cells from PBMCs. Subset reported: CD45RA+ positively selected. V and J are TRBV2 and TRBJ2-7; D possibly corresponds to TRBD1 (6 bases). The CDR3 DNA reads TGTGCCAGCAGCGGGACACCCTACTCCTACGAGCAGTACTTC. It encodes CASSGTPYSYEQYF.